This T cell receptor (beta chain) derives from a study of blood T cell repertoires in COVID-19. In the authors' methods: Amplification of reference gene primers was used by the study to estimate nucleated cell counts. Using immunoSEQ multiplex PCR, the repertoire was profiled, and TCRdb retains in-frame clones only, with some absent. V, J and clone size derive from that table, while D and trimming were established from the DNA sequence. Of 110,000 or so clones in the sample, 70% to 90% are singletons; the top ten hold 3% to 5%. The V and J ends lost 3 bases and 0 bases, in that order; junction bases with no gene match: 8. The CDR3 consists of 16 residues. In germline, CDR1 is GTSNPN, CDR2 SVGIG (reference sequence).

This sequence originates from a man aged 60 to 75 with acute or convalescent COVID-19. The chain has TRBV30 and TRBJ2-7; 10 nucleotides align to TRBD2. The material sequenced was peripheral blood. CDR3 DNA: TGTGCCTGGAGAAATTTAGCTAGCGGGAGCTCCTACGAGCAGTACTTC. It is translated as CAWRNLASGSSYEQYF.